The present T cell receptor beta chain was sequenced within a study of T cells in tuberculosis. Study context: IGRA-negative adolescents, IGRA-positive adolescents with latent tuberculosis and adults with active tuberculosis formed this South African cohort.

Latent tuberculosis screening used tuberculin skin test and IGRA at entry. TCRdb's table, derived via immunoSEQ multiplex PCR, lists solely in-frame clones and lacks some. The sample includes about 33,000 clones, roughly 95% of them seen just once. This CDR3 is 14 amino acids long. V lost 1 base and J lost 3, with 10 bases in between. Germline CDR1 and CDR2: SGHDT and YYEEEE. With regard to this clone: No antigen is known for it.

General study results and limits: Active tuberculosis alpha repertoires lay closer to GMM-specific TCRs than controls'. Samples were chosen by availability of cryopreserved specimens.

The clonotype originates from a donor aged 10-29 years with latent tuberculosis or without tuberculosis infection. Source material: PBMCs. The V call is TRBV5-6, the J call TRBJ1-2, with a possible D match to TRBD1 (5 bases). As DNA, the CDR3 is TGTGCCAGCAGCTTGATAGGGGAGGACTATGGCTACACCTTC. Protein sequence: CASSLIGEDYGYTF.